This entry features one T cell receptor (beta chain) sequence. The V gene end was trimmed by 6 bases and the J gene end by 2 bases; junction bases not matched to a gene: 17. Per the germline V gene, CDR1 is SGHRS and CDR2 is YFSETQ. The CDR3 contains 18 residues. This specimen belongs to a study of regulatory T cells in long-lasting Graves disease. Through Arm-PCR of CDR3 regions and iRepertoire HTBI primers, TCR beta libraries were built. TCRdb independently ran MiXCR on the multiplex PCR reads; one entry per CDR3 protein. The table records about 620,000 distinct CDR3 sequences, roughly 16% of them present only once. Time point of the sample: newly diagnosed GD, antithyroid drugs for less than 3 months. PBMC RNA was the source of the TCR library. The same sample was also studied in work on T cells in Graves' hyperthyroidism and ophthalmopathy. That source adds: First-round RT-PCR with HTBI primers amplified the TCR CDR3 region.

The genes are TRBV5-1 and TRBJ2-1, with 7 bases matching TRBD2. The receptor's source is a woman in her 30s with Graves disease. This material consisted of peripheral blood mononuclear cells (PBMCs), taken at new diagnosis, from a patient treated with antithyroid drugs. The CDR3 loop reads CASTSPRGRGRAYNEQFF. The CDR3 DNA reads TGCGCCAGCACCTCTCCGCGAGGGAGGGGAAGGGCCTACAATGAGCAGTTCTTC.